This T cell receptor (beta chain) was captured by sequencing in a study of T-cell memory formation after mild COVID-19. Overall study: In these data, TCR clusters were largely donor specific.

TCRdb passed the 5' RACE reads through MiXCR, listing each CDR3 protein once. This table has fewer than 150,000 distinct CDR3 sequences, roughly 6% appearing once. The CDR3 extends over 15 amino acids. Trimming cost V 6 bases and J 3 bases; bases outside gene matches: 10. Germline CDR1 reads DFQATT; CDR2 reads SNEGSKA (reference sequence). To note about this clonotype: Its antigen is unidentified.

Overall study findings and caveats: The main location of contracting CD4+ clones was CM and EM, and that of contracting CD8+ clones was EMRA. Cross-reactive memory seemingly joined, as some responding clones were found in pre-infection memory.

Material: PBMCs or a T cell subset sorted from them (not recorded which). J is TRBJ2-3 and V is TRBV20-1; 9 bases match TRBD2. The receptor comes from an adult woman who had mild COVID-19 (a few samples of this study predate the infection). Cell type and time point are not known. CDR3 in DNA: TGCAGTGCCCCACTGGGGACTAGCAGGACAGATACGCAGTATTTT. Protein sequence: CSAPLGTSRTDTQYF.